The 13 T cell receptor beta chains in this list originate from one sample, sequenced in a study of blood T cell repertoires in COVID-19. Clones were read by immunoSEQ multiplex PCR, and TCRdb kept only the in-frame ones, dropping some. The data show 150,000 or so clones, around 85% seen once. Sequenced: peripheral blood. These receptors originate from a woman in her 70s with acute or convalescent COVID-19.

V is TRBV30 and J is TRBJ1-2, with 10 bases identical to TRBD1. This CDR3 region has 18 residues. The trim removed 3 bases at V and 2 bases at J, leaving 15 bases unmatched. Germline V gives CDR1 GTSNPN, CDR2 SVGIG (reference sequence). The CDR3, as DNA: TGTGCCTGGAGGACGGTCGGGGACAGGGGACTCGTGAACTATGGCTACACCTTC. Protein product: CAWRTVGDRGLVNYGYTF.

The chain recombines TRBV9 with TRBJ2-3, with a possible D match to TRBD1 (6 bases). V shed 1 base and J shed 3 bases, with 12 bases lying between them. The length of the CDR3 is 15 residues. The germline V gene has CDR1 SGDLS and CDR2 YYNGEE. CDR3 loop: CASSVPTGSTDTQYF. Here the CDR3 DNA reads TGTGCCAGCAGCGTACCTACAGGGAGTACAGATACGCAGTATTTT.

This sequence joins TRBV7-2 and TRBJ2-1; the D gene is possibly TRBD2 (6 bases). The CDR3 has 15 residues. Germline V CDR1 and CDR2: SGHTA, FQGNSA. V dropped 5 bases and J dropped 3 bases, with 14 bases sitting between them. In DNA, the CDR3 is TGTGCCAGCAGCAAAGGAGGGCCAGGCTACAATGAGCAGTTCTTC. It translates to CASSKGGPGYNEQFF.

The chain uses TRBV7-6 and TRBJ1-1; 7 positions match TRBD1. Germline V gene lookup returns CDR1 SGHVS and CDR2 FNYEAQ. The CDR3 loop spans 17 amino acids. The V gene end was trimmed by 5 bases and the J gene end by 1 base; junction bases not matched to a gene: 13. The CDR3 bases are TGTGCCAGCAGCGCCAGGGGGGCAGGGAGCAGGAACACTGAAGCTTTCTTT. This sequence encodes CASSARGAGSRNTEAFF.

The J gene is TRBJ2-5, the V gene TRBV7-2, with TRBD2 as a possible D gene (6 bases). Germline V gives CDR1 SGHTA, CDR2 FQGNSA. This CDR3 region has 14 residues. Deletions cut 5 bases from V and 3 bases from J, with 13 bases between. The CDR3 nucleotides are TGTGCCAGCAGCAAGACCGGGACTGAAGAGACCCAGTACTTC. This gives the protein CASSKTGTEETQYF.

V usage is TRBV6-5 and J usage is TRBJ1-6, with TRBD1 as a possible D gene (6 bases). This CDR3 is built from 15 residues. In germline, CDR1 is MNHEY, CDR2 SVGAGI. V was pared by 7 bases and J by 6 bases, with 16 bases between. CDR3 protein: CASNPVDRFNSPLHF. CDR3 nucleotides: TGTGCCAGCAATCCTGTGGACAGATTTAATTCACCCCTCCACTTT.

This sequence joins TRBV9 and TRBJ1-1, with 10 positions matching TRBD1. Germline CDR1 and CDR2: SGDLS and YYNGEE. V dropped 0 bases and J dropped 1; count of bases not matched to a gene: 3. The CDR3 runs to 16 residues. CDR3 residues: CASSVARTGGNTEAFF. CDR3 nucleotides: TGTGCCAGCAGCGTAGCCCGGACAGGGGGGAACACTGAAGCTTTCTTT.

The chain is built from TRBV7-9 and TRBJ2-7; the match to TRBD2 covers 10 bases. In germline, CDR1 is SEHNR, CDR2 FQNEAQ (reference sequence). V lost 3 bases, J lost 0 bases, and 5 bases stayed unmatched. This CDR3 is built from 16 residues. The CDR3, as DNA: TGTGCCAGCAGCTTTGTACTAGCGGGGAACTCCTACGAGCAGTACGTC. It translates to CASSFVLAGNSYEQYV.

DNA for the CDR3: TGCGCCAGCAGCACGCCGGCCGGGGAGCTGTTTTTT. Encoded protein: CASSTPAGELFF. The J gene is TRBJ2-2, the V gene TRBV5-1; D gene unclear. CDR1 is SGHRS and CDR2 is YFSETQ in the germline V gene. Between the trimmed V and J ends, which lost 4 bases and 6 bases, there was a span of 7 bases. This CDR3 contains 12 residues.

CDR3 protein: CASSELEGGAGNTIYF. The CDR3, as DNA: TGTGCCAGCAGTGAACTGGAGGGGGGGGCTGGAAACACCATATATTTT. The chain is built from TRBV2 and TRBJ1-3, with a tentative D call TRBD1 (6 bases). The CDR3 is made up of 16 amino acids. The V end lost 2 bases, the J end lost 2 bases, and 13 bases lay between the germline ends. Germline-derived CDR1 and CDR2 are SNHLY and FYNNEI.

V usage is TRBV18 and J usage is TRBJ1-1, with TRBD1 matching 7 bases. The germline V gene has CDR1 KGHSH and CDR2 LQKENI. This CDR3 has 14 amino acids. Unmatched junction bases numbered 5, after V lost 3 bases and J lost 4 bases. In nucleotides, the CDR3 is TGTGCCAGCTCACCGACAGGGACTGGCACTGAAGCTTTCTTT. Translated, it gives CASSPTGTGTEAFF. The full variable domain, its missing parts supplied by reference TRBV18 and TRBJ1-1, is NAGVMQNPRHLVRRRGQEARLRCSPMKGHSHVYWYRQLPEEGLKFMVYLQKENIIDESGMPKERFSAEFPKEGPSILRIQQVVRGDSAAYFCASSPTGTGTEAFFGQGTRLTVV.

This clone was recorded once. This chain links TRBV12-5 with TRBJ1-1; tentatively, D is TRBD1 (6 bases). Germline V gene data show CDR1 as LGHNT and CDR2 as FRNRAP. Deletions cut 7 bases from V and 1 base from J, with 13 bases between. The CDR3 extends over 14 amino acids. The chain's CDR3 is CASAPGQSNTEAFF. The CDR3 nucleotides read TGTGCTAGTGCCCCCGGACAGTCGAACACTGAAGCTTTCTTT.

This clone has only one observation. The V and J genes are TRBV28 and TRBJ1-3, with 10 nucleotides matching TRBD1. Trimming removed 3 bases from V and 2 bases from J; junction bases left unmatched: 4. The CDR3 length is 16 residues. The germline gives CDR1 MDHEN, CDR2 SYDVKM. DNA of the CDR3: TGTGCCAGCAGTTTCCTAGGACAGGGGGCTGGAAACACCATATATTTT. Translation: CASSFLGQGAGNTIYF.